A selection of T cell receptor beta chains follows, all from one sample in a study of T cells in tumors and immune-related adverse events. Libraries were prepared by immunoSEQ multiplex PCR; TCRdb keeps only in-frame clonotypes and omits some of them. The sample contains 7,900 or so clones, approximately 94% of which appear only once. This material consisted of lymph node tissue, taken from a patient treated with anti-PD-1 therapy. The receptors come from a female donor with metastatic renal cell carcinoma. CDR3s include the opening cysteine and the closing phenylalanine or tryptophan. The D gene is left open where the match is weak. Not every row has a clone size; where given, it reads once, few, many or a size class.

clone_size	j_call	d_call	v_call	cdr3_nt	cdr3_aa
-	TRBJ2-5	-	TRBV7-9	TGTGCCAGCAGTATAATCGATAGGGAGACCCAGTACTTC	CASSIIDRETQYF
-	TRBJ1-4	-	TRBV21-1	TGTGCCAGCAGCAAAGCAAATGACAGGGGGGCTTCTAATGAAAAACTGTTTTTT	CASSKANDRGASNEKLFF
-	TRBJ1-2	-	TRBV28	TGTGCCAGCAGTTTAGATATAGGGCCCCGGGGCTATGGCTACACCTTC	CASSLDIGPRGYGYTF
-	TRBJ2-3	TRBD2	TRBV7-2	TGTGCCAGCAGCTTAGGGACTAGCGGGGGTCACTTCACAGATACGCAGTATTTT	CASSLGTSGGHFTDTQYF
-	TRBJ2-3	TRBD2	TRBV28	TGTGCCAGCAGATGGACTAGCGGGAAGGCAGATACGCAGTATTTT	CASRWTSGKADTQYF
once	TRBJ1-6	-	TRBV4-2	TGTGCCAGCAGTCGAGACACATCGAAAACGAGCTCCTATAATTCACCCCTCCACTTT	CASSRDTSKTSSYNSPLHF
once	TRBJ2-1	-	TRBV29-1	TGCAGCGGCGGGACAGACTACAATGAGCAGTTCTTC	CSGGTDYNEQFF
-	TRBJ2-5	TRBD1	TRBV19	TGTGCCAGTAGAACCGGGACAGGGGTTCGGGAGACCCAGTACTTC	CASRTGTGVRETQYF
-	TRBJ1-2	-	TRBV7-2	TGTGCCAGCAGCTTAGGTGGGGGGTTTAACTATGGCTACACCTTC	CASSLGGGFNYGYTF
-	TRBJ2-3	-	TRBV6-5	TGTGCCAGCAGTTACGGGGGAGTAAGCACAGATACGCAGTATTTT	CASSYGGVSTDTQYF
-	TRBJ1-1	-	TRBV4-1	TGCGCCAGCAGCCAAACTTATGACCCGACGGTTACTGAAGCTTTCTTT	CASSQTYDPTVTEAFF
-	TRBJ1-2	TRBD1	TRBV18	TGTGCCAGCTCCCACACTGGAACCCTAGTTCAAAAGACAGGGGACGACTATGGCTACACCTTC	CASSHTGTLVQKTGDDYGYTF
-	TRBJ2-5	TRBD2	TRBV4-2	TGTGCCAGCAGCAAGACTAGCGGGATTGAGACCCAGTACTTC	CASSKTSGIETQYF
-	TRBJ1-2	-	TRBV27	TGTGCCAGCAGTTTTGCAGACACGTCCGAGTCCGGGGGCTACACCTTC	CASSFADTSESGGYTF
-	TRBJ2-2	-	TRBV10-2	TGCGCCAGCAGCCCCCCTCCGGACGGATTCGGGGAGCTGTTTTTT	CASSPPPDGFGELFF
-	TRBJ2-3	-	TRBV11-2	TGTGCCAGCAGCTTAGTGGGACTCACAGATACGCAGTATTTT	CASSLVGLTDTQYF
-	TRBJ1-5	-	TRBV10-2	TGCGCCAGCAGTGAGGGGGGCGGCGGTCAGCCCCAGCATTTT	CASSEGGGGQPQHF
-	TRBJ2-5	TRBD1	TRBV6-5	TGTGCCAGGGACAGGGACCAAGAGACCCAGTACTTC	CARDRDQETQYF
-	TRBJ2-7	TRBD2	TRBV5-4	TGTGCCAGCAGCCGTACTAGCGGGGCGTATTACTCCTACGAGCAGTACTTC	CASSRTSGAYYSYEQYF
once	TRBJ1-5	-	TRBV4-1	TGCGCCAGCAGCCAGGACACCCGGGGGAGTCAGCCCCAGCATTTT	CASSQDTRGSQPQHF
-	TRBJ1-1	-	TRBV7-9	TGTGCCAGCAGCTTCCCAGGTGAAGCTTTCTTT	CASSFPGEAFF
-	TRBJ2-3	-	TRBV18	TGTGCCAGCTCACCACTGCAGGAGGCTCAGTATTTT	CASSPLQEAQYF
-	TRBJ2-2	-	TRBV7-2	TGTGCCAGCAGCGGATGGAACACCGGGGAGCTGTTTTTT	CASSGWNTGELFF
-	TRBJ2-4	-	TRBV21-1	TGTGCCAGCCCCGCGATGGCCAAAAACATTCAGTACTTC	CASPAMAKNIQYF
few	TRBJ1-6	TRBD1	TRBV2	TGTGCCAGCAGAAAGACAGGGGAATCCTATTCACCCCTCCACTTT	CASRKTGESYSPLHF
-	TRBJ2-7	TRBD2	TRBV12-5	TGTGCTAGTGGCAGGAACAGCGGGAGGAAAACCTACGAGCAGTACTTC	CASGRNSGRKTYEQYF
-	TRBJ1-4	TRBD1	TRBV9	TGTGCCAGCAGCATCCGACAGGGTTTTGCTGAAAAACTGTTTTTT	CASSIRQGFAEKLFF
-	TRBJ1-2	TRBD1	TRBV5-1	TGCGCCAGCAGCTTGGAGGGACAGCGGATTTATGGCTACACCTTC	CASSLEGQRIYGYTF
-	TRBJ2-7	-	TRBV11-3	TGTGCCAGCAGCTTAGCTTCCGTAGTTTACGAGCAGTACTTC	CASSLASVVYEQYF
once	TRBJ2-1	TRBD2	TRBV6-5	TGTGCCAGCACCCGGGGACTAGCGGACTACAATGAGCAGTTCTTC	CASTRGLADYNEQFF
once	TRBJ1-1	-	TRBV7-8	TGTGCCAGCAGCTTAAAATCCCGGACCTCGGCGGTGTACACTGAAGCTTTCTTT	CASSLKSRTSAVYTEAFF
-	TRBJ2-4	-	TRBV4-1	TGCGCCAGCAGCCCCCGGACAGCCTTAAACATTCAGTACTTC	CASSPRTALNIQYF
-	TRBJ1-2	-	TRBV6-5	TGTGCCAGCAGTGGGCCAATGGGTGCTAACTATGGCTACACCTTC	CASSGPMGANYGYTF
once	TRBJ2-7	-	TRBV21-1	TGTGCCAGCAGCGAGGGAAAAGACAGCGTTTCCTACGAGCAGTACTTC	CASSEGKDSVSYEQYF
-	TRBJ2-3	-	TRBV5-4	TGTGCCAGCGGGGATACGCAGTATTTT	CASGDTQYF
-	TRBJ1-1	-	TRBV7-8	TGTGCCAGCAGCGGGAGGGTCCGATCTAATATGAACACTGAAGCTTTCTTT	CASSGRVRSNMNTEAFF
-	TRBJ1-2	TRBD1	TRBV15	TGTGCCACCAGCAGATCTACAGGGGTGGCCTATGGCTACACCTTC	CATSRSTGVAYGYTF
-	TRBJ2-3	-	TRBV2	TGTGCCAGCAGTTCCAGGGTCCTCACCGGGTATACGCAGTATTTT	CASSSRVLTGYTQYF
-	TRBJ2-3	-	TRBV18	TGTGCCAGCTCACCTCCTAGCACAGATACGCAGTATTTT	CASSPPSTDTQYF
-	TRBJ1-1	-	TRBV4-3	TGCGCCAGCAGCCAAGGCAGGGGCACTGAAGCTTTCTTT	CASSQGRGTEAFF